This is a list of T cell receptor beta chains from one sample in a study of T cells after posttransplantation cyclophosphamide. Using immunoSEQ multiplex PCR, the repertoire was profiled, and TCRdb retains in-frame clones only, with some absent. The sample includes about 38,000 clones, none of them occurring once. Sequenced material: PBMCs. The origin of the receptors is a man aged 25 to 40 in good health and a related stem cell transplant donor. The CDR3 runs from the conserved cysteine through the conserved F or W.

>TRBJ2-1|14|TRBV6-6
CASRPTSGPNEQFF
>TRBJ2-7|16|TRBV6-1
CASSEANSLSTYEQYF
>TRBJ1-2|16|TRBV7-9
CASSPRGGFANYGYTF
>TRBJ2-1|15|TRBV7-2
CASSLGAGYHNEQFF
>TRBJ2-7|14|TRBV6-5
CASSYGGQGNEQYF
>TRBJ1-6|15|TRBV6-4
CASSDSGGFNSPLHF
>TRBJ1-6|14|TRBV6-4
CASRRDTNNSPLHF
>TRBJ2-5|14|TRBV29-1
CSVGIAGGQETQYF
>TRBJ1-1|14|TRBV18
CASSLQGYNTEAFF
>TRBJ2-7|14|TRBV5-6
CASSYGTGGSWQYF
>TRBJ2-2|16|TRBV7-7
CASSPRTSGSPGELFF